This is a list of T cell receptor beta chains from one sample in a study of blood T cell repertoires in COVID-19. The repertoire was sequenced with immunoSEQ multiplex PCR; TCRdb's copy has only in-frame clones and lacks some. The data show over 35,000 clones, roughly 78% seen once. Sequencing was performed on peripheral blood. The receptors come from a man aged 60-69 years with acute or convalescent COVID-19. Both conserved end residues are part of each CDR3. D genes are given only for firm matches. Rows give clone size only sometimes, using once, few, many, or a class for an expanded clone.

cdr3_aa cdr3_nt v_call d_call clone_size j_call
CASSTGTSGETQYF TGTGCCAGCAGTACCGGGACTAGCGGAGAGACCCAGTACTTC TRBV7-8 TRBD2 . TRBJ2-5
CASTTANNEQFF TGTGCCAGCACCACAGCTAACAATGAGCAGTTCTTC TRBV7-6 . . TRBJ2-1
CASSVKISGVGGDTQYF TGTGCCAGCAGCGTAAAGATTAGCGGCGTTGGGGGGGATACGCAGTATTTT TRBV9 . . TRBJ2-3
CASSLVAWASTDTQYF TGTGCCAGCAGCTTAGTGGCCTGGGCTAGCACAGATACGCAGTATTTT TRBV7-6 . . TRBJ2-3
CASSPSPGEETQYF TGTGCCAGCAGCCCCTCCCCAGGGGAAGAGACCCAGTACTTC TRBV11-3 . . TRBJ2-5
CASSHLSLTTGLEGYTF TGTGCCAGCAGCCACTTATCCTTAACGACAGGGCTAGAGGGCTACACCTTC TRBV28 TRBD1 . TRBJ1-2
CASRDGTGRAGELFF TGTGCCAGCAGAGACGGGACAGGGAGGGCCGGGGAGCTGTTTTTT TRBV28 TRBD1 . TRBJ2-2
CASSNPRSRFDEQYF TGTGCCAGCAGCAATCCCCGGTCCAGGTTCGACGAGCAGTACTTC TRBV21-1 . . TRBJ2-7
CASSSQAFPGNTIYF TGTGCCAGCAGCTCACAGGCCTTCCCGGGAAACACCATATATTTT TRBV5-4 . . TRBJ1-3
CASIPSWGQGAYEQFF TGTGCCAGCATCCCTAGTTGGGGACAGGGGGCCTATGAGCAGTTCTTC TRBV25-1 TRBD1 . TRBJ2-1
CASSPRTGVDGYTF TGCGCCAGCAGCCCCAGGACAGGGGTGGATGGCTACACCTTC TRBV5-1 TRBD1 . TRBJ1-2
CASSPVRGRDYNEQFF TGTGCCAGCAGCCCTGTCAGAGGGCGAGACTACAATGAGCAGTTCTTC TRBV11-2 . . TRBJ2-1
CASSLTSLLGEQFF TGTGCCAGCAGTTTAACGTCCCTCCTAGGTGAGCAGTTCTTC TRBV27 . . TRBJ2-1
CASSAMIGTEAFF TGTGCCAGCAGCGCAATGATCGGCACTGAAGCTTTCTTT TRBV9 . many TRBJ1-1
CASSPHQGLAGREQYF TGTGCCAGCAGCCCCCATCAGGGACTAGCGGGGCGCGAGCAGTACTTC TRBV3-1/TRBV3-2 TRBD2 . TRBJ2-7
CASIGGSGGNTIYF TGTGCCAGCATCGGCGGCTCGGGAGGAAACACCATATATTTT TRBV6-5 . few TRBJ1-3
CASGSGTGGTDTQYF TGTGCCAGCGGCTCCGGGACAGGGGGCACAGATACGCAGTATTTT TRBV25-1 TRBD1 . TRBJ2-3
CASREGTSAKKQFF TGTGCCAGCAGGGAAGGGACTAGCGCAAAGAAACAGTTCTTC TRBV28 TRBD2 . TRBJ2-1
CASSIDGAGNTIYF TGTGCCAGTAGTATAGACGGAGCTGGAAACACCATATATTTT TRBV19 . . TRBJ1-3
CASSFTGTGTGNTIYF TGTGCCAGTAGTTTTACCGGGACAGGGACTGGAAACACCATATATTTT TRBV19 TRBD1 once TRBJ1-3
CASSQVWGGDQPQHF TGTGCCAGCAGCCAAGTCTGGGGCGGAGATCAGCCCCAGCATTTT TRBV3-1/TRBV3-2 . . TRBJ1-5
CASSQSGRVYNEQFF TGTGCCAGCAGCCAGAGCGGGAGGGTCTACAATGAGCAGTTCTTC TRBV11-2 TRBD2 few TRBJ2-1
CASRSDRGTDTQYF TGTGCCAGCAGATCTGACAGGGGTACAGATACGCAGTATTTT TRBV6-5 TRBD1 few TRBJ2-3
CASSLAARGDYGYTF TGCGCCAGCAGCTTGGCTGCCAGGGGGGACTATGGCTACACCTTC TRBV5-1 TRBD1 . TRBJ1-2
CAIKGSEGEKLFF TGTGCCATCAAAGGGAGTGAAGGTGAAAAACTGTTTTTT TRBV10-3 . . TRBJ1-4
CASSIRQGETQYF TGTGCCAGCAGCATACGACAGGGAGAGACCCAGTACTTC TRBV2 TRBD1 . TRBJ2-5
CSASARLTEAFF TGCAGTGCTAGTGCCAGATTAACTGAAGCTTTCTTT TRBV20-1 . . TRBJ1-1
CASSLKAGGELFF TGTGCCAGCAGCCTAAAGGCGGGGGGGGAGCTGTTTTTT TRBV7-2 . once TRBJ2-2
CASTTGTGAKQFF TGTGCCAGCACCACCGGGACAGGGGCGAAGCAGTTCTTC TRBV12-3/TRBV12-4 TRBD1 . TRBJ2-1
CASLVGPSSTGELFF TGTGCCAGTCTCGTGGGGCCCTCGTCCACCGGGGAGCTGTTTTTT TRBV2 . . TRBJ2-2
CASSLGISGNTIYF TGTGCCAGCAGCTTAGGTATCTCTGGAAACACCATATATTTT TRBV7-9 . . TRBJ1-3
CASEGVQEQYF TGTGCCAGCGAGGGCGTGCAGGAGCAGTACTTC TRBV2 . once TRBJ2-7
CASSSRPGLAGPSTDTQYF TGTGCCAGCAGCAGCCGACCGGGACTAGCGGGACCAAGCACAGATACGCAGTATTTT TRBV5-6 TRBD2 . TRBJ2-3
CASSLEEGIYGYTF TGTGCCAGCAGCTTAGAGGAGGGAATCTATGGCTACACCTTC TRBV9 . . TRBJ1-2
CASSLLAGEGEQFF TGTGCCAGCTCACTCTTAGCGGGAGAGGGTGAGCAGTTCTTC TRBV18 TRBD2 . TRBJ2-1
CASSFLNGGLFF TGTGCCAGCAGCTTTTTAAATGGCGGACTTTTTTTT TRBV5-6 . few TRBJ1-4
CASSEASGRDTQYF TGTGCCAGCAGTGAGGCCAGCGGGAGGGATACGCAGTATTTT TRBV6-4 TRBD2 . TRBJ2-3
CASSASGTPYEQYF TGTGCCAGCAGTGCATCCGGGACACCTTACGAGCAGTACTTC TRBV25-1 . . TRBJ2-7
CASSHRLAGGSSYNEQFF TGTGCCAGCAGCCATCGGCTAGCGGGAGGAAGCTCCTACAATGAGCAGTTCTTC TRBV27 TRBD2 . TRBJ2-1
CASSFPGLAGPNTDTQYF TGTGCCAGCAGCTTCCCGGGACTAGCGGGGCCAAACACAGATACGCAGTATTTT TRBV13 TRBD2 . TRBJ2-3
CASDSSYGYTF TGTGCCAGCGACTCCTCCTATGGCTACACCTTC TRBV28 . . TRBJ1-2
CASSVGSTSTDTQYF TGTGCCAGCAGCGTCGGGAGTACTAGCACAGATACGCAGTATTTT TRBV11-3 . . TRBJ2-3
CASSLGTGAYGYTF TGTGCCAGCAGCTTAGGGACAGGGGCCTATGGCTACACCTTC TRBV7-2 TRBD1 once TRBJ1-2
CASSTGGWTGELFF TGCGCCAGCAGCACAGGGGGATGGACCGGGGAGCTGTTTTTT TRBV4-1 TRBD1 . TRBJ2-2
CASSLPRRLAPQVRQFF TGTGCCAGCAGCTTACCGCGTAGACTAGCTCCACAGGTTAGGCAGTTCTTC TRBV7-8 TRBD2 . TRBJ2-1
CASSFSDPRGYEQYF TGTGCCAGCAGCTTCTCGGACCCTAGGGGCTACGAGCAGTACTTC TRBV11-3 . . TRBJ2-7